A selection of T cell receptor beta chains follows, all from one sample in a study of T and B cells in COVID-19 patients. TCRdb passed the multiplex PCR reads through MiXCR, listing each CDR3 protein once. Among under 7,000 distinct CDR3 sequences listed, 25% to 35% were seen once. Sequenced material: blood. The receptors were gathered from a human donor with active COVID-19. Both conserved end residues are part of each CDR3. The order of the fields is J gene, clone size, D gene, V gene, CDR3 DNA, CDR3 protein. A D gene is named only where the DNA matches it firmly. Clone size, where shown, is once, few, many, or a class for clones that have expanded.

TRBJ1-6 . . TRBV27 TGTGCCAACAGACTAGCAGCAGGGATCGTTGGTTCACCCCTCCACTTT CANRLAAGIVGSPLHF
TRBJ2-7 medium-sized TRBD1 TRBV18 TGTGCCAGCTCAACACCCGGGACAGGGAAATACGAGCAGTACTTC CASSTPGTGKYEQYF
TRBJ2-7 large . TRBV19 TGTGCCAGTAGCCCCACCCCTAGGAGCTCCTACGAGCAGTACTTC CASSPTPRSSYEQYF
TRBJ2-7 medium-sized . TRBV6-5 TGTGCCAGCAGCCAGGCAAAGGTTTACGAGCAGTACTTC CASSQAKVYEQYF
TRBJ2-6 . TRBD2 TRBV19 TGTGCCAGTAGTTGTGGGACTAGCGGGGCCAACGTCCTGACTTTC CASSCGTSGANVLTF
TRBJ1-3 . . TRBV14 TGTGCCAGCAGCCAAATGCAGGGAACCTCCTCTGGAAACACCATATATTTT CASSQMQGTSSGNTIYF
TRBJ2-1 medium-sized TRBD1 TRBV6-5 TGTGCCAGCAGTTACTCGACAGGGGGCGATGAGCAGTTCTTC CASSYSTGGDEQFF
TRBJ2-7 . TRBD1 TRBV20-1 TGCAGTGCGGTCAAAGCCGGGACAGGGGGCTCCGAGCAGTACTTC CSAVKAGTGGSEQYF
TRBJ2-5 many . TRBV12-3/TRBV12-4 TGTGCCAGCATGACTGAACAAGAGACCCAGTACTTC CASMTEQETQYF
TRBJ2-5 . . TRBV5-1 TGCGCCAGCAGCTACAGTGAAGAGACCCAGTACTTC CASSYSEETQYF
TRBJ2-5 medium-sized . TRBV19 TGTGCCAGTAGTACTAATCACCAAGAGACCCAGTACTTC CASSTNHQETQYF
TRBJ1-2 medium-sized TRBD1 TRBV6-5 TGTGCCAGCAGTTACCAGGGACAGGGCTATGGCTACACCTTC CASSYQGQGYGYTF
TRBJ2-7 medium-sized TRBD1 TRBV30 TGTGCCTGGACCGCCGGACAGGGTTGGGCCTACGAGCAGTACTTC CAWTAGQGWAYEQYF
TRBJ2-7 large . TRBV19 TGTGCCAGTAGTATAGGGACGGAGACCTACGAGCAGTACTTC CASSIGTETYEQYF
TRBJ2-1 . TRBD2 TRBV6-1 TGTGCCAGCAGTCGGACTAGCGGGAGGTCCCACAATGAGCAGTTCTTC CASSRTSGRSHNEQFF
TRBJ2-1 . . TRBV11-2 TGTGCCAGCAGCCGGACTGTGTACAATGAGCAGTTCTTC CASSRTVYNEQFF
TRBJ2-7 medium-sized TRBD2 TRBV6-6 TGTGCCAGCAGTTACTCGAACCTTCTAGCGGGAGTTTACGAGCAGTACTTC CASSYSNLLAGVYEQYF
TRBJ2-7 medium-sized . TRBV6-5 TGTGCCAGCAGGCTAGGGACCTCCCCAACCTACGAGCAGTACTTC CASRLGTSPTYEQYF
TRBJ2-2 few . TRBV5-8 TGTGCCAGCAGATTTGCCGGGGAGCTGTTTTTT CASRFAGELFF
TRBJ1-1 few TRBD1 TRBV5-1 TGCGCCAGCAGCTTGGCTTTGGTGCCAGGGGGCCTCACAAACACTGAAGCTTTCTTT CASSLALVPGGLTNTEAFF
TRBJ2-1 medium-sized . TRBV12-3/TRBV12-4 TGTGCCAGCAGGGGGGAGGCTGCCCTCTTC CASRGEAALF
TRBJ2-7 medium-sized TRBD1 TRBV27 TGTGCCAGCAGACCTCGCCGGGACAGTTACGAGCAGTACTTC CASRPRRDSYEQYF
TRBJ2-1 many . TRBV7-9 TGTGCCAGCAGCTTGGGGGCCGGCAGGGGATCCTACAATGAGCAGTTCTTC CASSLGAGRGSYNEQFF